This is a list of T cell receptor beta chains from one sample in a study. TCRdb reprocessed the 5' RACE reads with MiXCR, giving one entry per CDR3 protein. The sample records 35,000 to 50,000 distinct CDR3 sequences, roughly 23% being singletons. Sequenced input: Tregs sorted from a lymph node. Receptors originate from a female donor with breast cancer. Each CDR3 is given with its conserved first and last residue. The D gene is left open where the match is weak. Expanded clones get a size class; other rows say once, few or many, or leave the size out.

>many|TRBJ1-2|TRBD1|TRBV7-3
TGTGCCATCAGGACAGGGGTGGCGGATGGCTACACCTTC
CAIRTGVADGYTF
>many|TRBJ1-5|.|TRBV6-2/TRBV6-3
TGTGCCAGCAGTTACTCCGGGGGGAGCAATCAGCCCCAGCATTTT
CASSYSGGSNQPQHF
>many|TRBJ1-4|.|TRBV6-5
TGTGCCAGCAGTTACTCAGGGCTTGGGGAAAAACTGTTTTTT
CASSYSGLGEKLFF
>.|TRBJ1-6|.|TRBV12-3/TRBV12-4
TGTGCCAGCAGTGAGACAGGCAGCTCCTATAATTCACCCCTCCACTTT
CASSETGSSYNSPLHF
>many|TRBJ2-2|TRBD2|TRBV5-6
TGTGCCAGCAGCTTCCTCATGACTAGCGGGAGTCACGGGGAGCTGTTTTTT
CASSFLMTSGSHGELFF
>few|TRBJ1-5|.|TRBV20-1
TGCAGTGCTAGAGATGGGGGACAGCCCCAGCATTTT
CSARDGGQPQHF
>many|TRBJ1-1|.|TRBV10-3
TGTGCCATCAGCCGGACCGAGGCTGGCACTGAAGCTTTCTTT
CAISRTEAGTEAFF
>.|TRBJ2-2|.|TRBV7-9
TGTGCCAGCAGCTTAGAAGGGCCTCTGACGGGGGCGAACACCGGGAAGCTGTTTTTT
CASSLEGPLTGANTGKLFF
>few|TRBJ2-1|TRBD2|TRBV28
TGTGCCAGCAGTGTGACCGGGACTAGCTACAATGAGCAGTTCTTC
CASSVTGTSYNEQFF
>few|TRBJ2-7|.|TRBV12-3/TRBV12-4
TGTGCCAGCAGTTTGGCAGACTCCTACGAGCAGTACTTC
CASSLADSYEQYF
>.|TRBJ1-2|.|TRBV2
TGTGCCAGCAGCGATGGACAGTATTATGGCTACACCTTC
CASSDGQYYGYTF
>.|TRBJ2-1|.|TRBV5-1
TGCGCCAGCAGCGCCTTACAAAGCCGCTCCTACAATGAGCAGTTCTTC
CASSALQSRSYNEQFF
>few|TRBJ2-1|.|TRBV10-3
TGTGCCATCAGACCCCGGGACAATGAGCAGTTCTTC
CAIRPRDNEQFF
>medium-sized|TRBJ1-6|.|TRBV5-1
TGCGCCAGCAGCTTGAGGCAGAGTAATTCACCCCTCCACTTT
CASSLRQSNSPLHF
>many|TRBJ2-7|.|TRBV7-8
TGTGCCAGCAGCGCTGCAGGGATATTCCAGGACGAGCAGTACTTC
CASSAAGIFQDEQYF
>many|TRBJ2-7|.|TRBV7-2
TGTGCCAGCAGCTCTACAGGGTACTACGAGCAGTACTTC
CASSSTGYYEQYF
>many|TRBJ2-2|TRBD2|TRBV7-8
TGTGCCAGCAGCCCCCGGACTAGCGGGAGTCTAACCGGGGAGCTGTTTTTT
CASSPRTSGSLTGELFF
>many|TRBJ2-2|TRBD1|TRBV5-6
TGTGCCAGCAGCTTGTGGGGCCCAGGGGGCGCAAGCGGGGAGCTGTTTTTT
CASSLWGPGGASGELFF
>many|TRBJ2-1|.|TRBV7-3
TGTGCCAGCAGTGGTGCGGAAACCTCCTACAATGAGCAGTTCTTC
CASSGAETSYNEQFF
>many|TRBJ2-7|TRBD2|TRBV7-2
TGTGCCAGCAGCTTCATTAGCGGGAGTGACGAGCAGTACTTC
CASSFISGSDEQYF
>many|TRBJ1-2|.|TRBV28
TGTGCCAGCAGTCCTCGTGGGGGAGTCTGTGGCTACACCTTC
CASSPRGGVCGYTF
>.|TRBJ2-5|.|TRBV7-2
TGTGCCAGCAGCCAAGAAAGACGGAGGGCGGAGACCCAGTACTTC
CASSQERRRAETQYF
>few|TRBJ2-1|.|TRBV10-3
TGTGCCATCAGTGGTTCAACAGGGTACAATGAGCAGTTCTTC
CAISGSTGYNEQFF
>.|TRBJ2-1|.|TRBV28
TGTGCCAGCAGTTACCCGGGCCTTGGGGAGCAGTTCTTC
CASSYPGLGEQFF
>.|TRBJ2-7|TRBD1|TRBV7-9
TGTGCCAGCAGCTTACCGGGACAGGGCTCCTACGAGCAGTACTTC
CASSLPGQGSYEQYF
>.|TRBJ2-7|.|TRBV3-1
TGTGCCAGCAGCCGACAATCTGGGCCCGGGACTGGTTCTTACGAGCAGTACTTC
CASSRQSGPGTGSYEQYF
>.|TRBJ1-1|.|TRBV7-8
TGTGCCAGCAGCCCGGCCCGGGTGGGGAACACTGAAGCTTTCTTT
CASSPARVGNTEAFF
>many|TRBJ2-7|.|TRBV5-1
TGCGCCAGCAAGCGGGTGGGGGACTCCTACGAGCAGTACTTC
CASKRVGDSYEQYF
>.|TRBJ1-6|.|TRBV27
TGTGCCAGCAGTTTATCTAGACAAGGCTCCTATAATTCACCCCTCCACTTT
CASSLSRQGSYNSPLHF
>.|TRBJ2-1|TRBD2|TRBV7-9
TGTGCCAGCAGCGAGGACCGGGAGGTGGATGAGCAGTTCTTC
CASSEDREVDEQFF
>.|TRBJ1-5|.|TRBV19
TGTGCCAGTAGTACTCCCGGGCGCAATCAGCCCCAGCATTTT
CASSTPGRNQPQHF
>.|TRBJ1-5|TRBD1|TRBV5-5
TGTGCCAGCAGCCGCGGGACAGGTCTCGGTCAGCCCCAGCATTTT
CASSRGTGLGQPQHF
>many|TRBJ1-1|.|TRBV20-1
TGCAGTGCTAGGCCCGGTGAGGGGAACACTGAAGCTTTCTTT
CSARPGEGNTEAFF
>many|TRBJ1-2|.|TRBV2
TGTGCCAGCAGTGATGAGGGCCGAGGAATCGATGGCTACACCTTC
CASSDEGRGIDGYTF
>.|TRBJ1-1|.|TRBV5-1
TGCGCCAGCAGTGGGGGCAGGCACTTAATTAACACTGAAGCTTTCTTT
CASSGGRHLINTEAFF
>many|TRBJ2-5|TRBD2|TRBV6-5
TGTGCCAGCAGTTCCCCCTGGACTAGTCAAGAGACCCAGTACTTC
CASSSPWTSQETQYF